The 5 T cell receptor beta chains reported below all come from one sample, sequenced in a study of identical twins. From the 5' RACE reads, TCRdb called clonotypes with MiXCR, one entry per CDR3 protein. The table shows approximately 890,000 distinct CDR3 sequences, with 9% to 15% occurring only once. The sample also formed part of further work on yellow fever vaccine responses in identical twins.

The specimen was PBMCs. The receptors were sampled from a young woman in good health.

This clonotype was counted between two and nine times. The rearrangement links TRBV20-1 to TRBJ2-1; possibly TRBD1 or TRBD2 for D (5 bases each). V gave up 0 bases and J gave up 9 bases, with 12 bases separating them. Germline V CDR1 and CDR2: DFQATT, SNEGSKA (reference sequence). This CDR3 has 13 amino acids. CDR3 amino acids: CSARDPGTAEQFF. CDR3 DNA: TGCAGTGCTAGAGACCCAGGGACCGCTGAGCAGTTCTTC.

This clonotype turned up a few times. The CDR3 DNA sequence: TGCAGTGCCAAGCGGACAGGGAACTATGGCTACACCTTC. Its protein is CSAKRTGNYGYTF. The J gene is TRBJ1-2, the V gene TRBV20-1; 8 nucleotides agree with TRBD1. Germline trimming cut 6 bases from V and 2 bases from J; bases unmatched to any gene: 5. Germline V lookup: CDR1 DFQATT, CDR2 SNEGSKA (reference sequence). This CDR3 spans 13 amino acids.

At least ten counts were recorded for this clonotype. CDR3 sequence: CASSQDPIAFGNEQFF. CDR3 bases: TGTGCCAGCAGCCAAGACCCTATTGCCTTCGGAAATGAGCAGTTCTTC. This chain links TRBV3-1 with TRBJ2-1, with D uncertain. The V end lost 0 bases, the J end lost 7 bases, and 16 bases lay between the germline ends. The CDR3 runs to 16 residues. From germline, CDR1 is LGHDT and CDR2 YNNKEL (reference sequence).

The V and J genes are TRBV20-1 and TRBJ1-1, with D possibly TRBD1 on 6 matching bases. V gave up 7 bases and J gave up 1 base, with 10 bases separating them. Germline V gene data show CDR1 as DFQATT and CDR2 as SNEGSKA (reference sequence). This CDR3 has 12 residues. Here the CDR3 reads CSEKGGNTEAFF. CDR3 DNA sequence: TGCAGTGAGAAAGGGGGGAACACTGAAGCTTTCTTT.

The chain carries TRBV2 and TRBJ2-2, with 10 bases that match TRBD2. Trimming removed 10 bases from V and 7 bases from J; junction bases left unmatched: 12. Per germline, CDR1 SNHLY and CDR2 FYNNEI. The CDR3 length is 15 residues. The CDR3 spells CAITGASGRSGELFF. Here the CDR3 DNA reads TGTGCCATCACCGGAGCTAGCGGGAGAAGCGGGGAGCTGTTTTTT.